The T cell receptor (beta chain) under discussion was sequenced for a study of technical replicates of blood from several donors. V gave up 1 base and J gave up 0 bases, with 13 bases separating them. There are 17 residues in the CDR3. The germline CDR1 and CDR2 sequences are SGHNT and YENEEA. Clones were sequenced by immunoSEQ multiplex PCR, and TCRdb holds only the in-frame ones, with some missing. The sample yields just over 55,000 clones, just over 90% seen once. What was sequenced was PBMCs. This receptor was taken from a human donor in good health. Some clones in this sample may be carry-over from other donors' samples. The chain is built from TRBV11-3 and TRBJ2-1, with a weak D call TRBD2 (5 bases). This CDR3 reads CASSLGAGPSSYNEQFF. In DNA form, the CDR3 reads TGTGCCAGCAGCTTAGGGGCGGGTCCGAGCTCCTACAATGAGCAGTTCTTC.